The 5 T cell receptor beta chains below were found in one sample sequenced in a study of blood T cell repertoires in COVID-19. Produced via immunoSEQ multiplex PCR; TCRdb's table is partial and in-frame only. The top ten clones hold around 10% of a sample with about 170,000 clones, over 80% of them seen once. The specimen sequenced was peripheral blood. The receptors were sampled from a woman at least 80 years old with active or convalescent COVID-19.

This chain uses TRBV9 with TRBJ2-7; weak D call: TRBD2 (5 bases). Deletions cut 2 bases from V and 2 bases from J, with 8 bases between. This CDR3 comprises 13 residues. Germline V lookup: CDR1 SGDLS, CDR2 YYNGEE. CDR3 in DNA: TGTGCCAGCAGCGTGGACGGGACCTACGAGCAGTACTTC. Translating it yields CASSVDGTYEQYF.

The V and J genes are TRBV18 and TRBJ1-1; D might be TRBD1 (5 bases). Looked up from germline, CDR1 is KGHSH and CDR2 is LQKENI. This CDR3 is 13 amino acids long. V shed 5 bases and J shed 2 bases, with 9 bases lying between them. CDR3: CASSGARNTEAFF. The CDR3 nucleotides are TGTGCCAGCTCAGGGGCGCGAAACACTGAAGCTTTCTTT.

The J gene is TRBJ1-4, the V gene TRBV6-6; a weak D match, TRBD1 (6 bases). V shed 2 bases and J shed 8 bases, with 9 bases lying between them. Germline V gives CDR1 MNHNY, CDR2 SVGAGI (reference sequence). The CDR3 runs 13 residues. The CDR3 here is CASSYTGNEKLFF. In nucleotides, the CDR3 is TGTGCCAGCAGTTACACAGGGAACGAAAAACTGTTTTTT.

V is TRBV7-2 and J is TRBJ1-2; 7 nucleotides line up with TRBD1. This CDR3 is built from 15 residues. The ends lost 1 base at V and 8 bases at J; junction bases unmatched: 10. Germline V gives CDR1 SGHTA, CDR2 FQGNSA. The CDR3 spells CASSLGPEGAGGYTF. CDR3 nucleotides: TGTGCCAGCAGCTTAGGGCCAGAGGGGGCTGGGGGCTACACCTTC. Based on the CDR3 plus reference TRBV7-2 and TRBJ1-2, the full variable domain is GAGVSQSPSNKVTEKGKDVELRCDPISGHTALYWYRQSLGQGLEFLIYFQGNSAPDKSGLPSDRFSAERTGGSVSTLTIQRTQQEDSAVYLCASSLGPEGAGGYTFGSGTRLTVV.

The chain combines TRBV19 with TRBJ1-2; no reliable D call. Germline V lookup: CDR1 LNHDA, CDR2 SQIVND (reference sequence). Trimming took off 6 bases at V and 2 bases at J, with 10 bases between the two ends. This CDR3 contains 13 residues. CDR3 sequence reads: CASSLRLNYGYTF. The CDR3 DNA is TGTGCCAGTAGCCTCCGGTTGAACTATGGCTACACCTTC.